This passage covers 19 T cell receptor beta chains from one sample sequenced in a study of T cells in Graves' hyperthyroidism and ophthalmopathy (dated by TCRdb to the late 2010s). Libraries were constructed by multiplex PCR. This sample was sequenced with an Illumina HiSeq 2000. The TCR beta CDR3 regions were amplified from RNA transcripts. The first round of RT-PCR for the TCR CDR3 was performed with the HTBI primer set and the Qiagen OneStep RT-PCR kit. TCRdb took the public reads, trimmed them with fastp at Q25, ran MiXCR for clone calling and kept in-frame beta chains. Rows merge per CDR3 protein into single entries with the most common DNA and genes. Counted in this sample were around 700,000 distinct CDR3 sequences; 30% to 40% of them appeared once. The leading ten clones occupy around 30% of the sample. The sample was blood. The receptors stem from a woman aged 40 to 50 with Graves' hyperthyroidism.

V gene TRBV9 combines with J gene TRBJ1-1; D not resolved. The CDR3 contains 14 residues. The germline gives CDR1 SGDLS, CDR2 YYNGEE. V lost 2 bases to trimming and J lost 10 bases, with 18 bases between them. The CDR3 region is CASSVNPSTVGAFF. The CDR3 DNA reads as TGTGCCAGCAGCGTCAACCCTAGCACGGTAGGAGCTTTCTTT.

The chain is built from TRBV9 and TRBJ2-5; TRBD1 or TRBD2 may be the D gene (6 bases each). Germline V gives CDR1 SGDLS, CDR2 YYNGEE. V lost 4 bases to trimming and J lost 6 bases, with 16 bases between them. The CDR3 totals 14 residues. For the CDR3, the DNA is TGTGCCAGCAGCCCCCACGGGGGCGCTCAGACCCAGTACTTC. Translation gives CASSPHGGAQTQYF.

This clonotype was counted at least ten times. This chain connects TRBV7-2 to TRBJ2-5; the D is unclear. The CDR3 has 14 residues. The germline V and J ends were trimmed by 5 bases and 2 bases, with 12 bases remaining between them. CDR1 is SGHTA and CDR2 is FQGNSA in the germline V gene. The DNA of the CDR3 is TGTGCCAGCAGCCAGGTCTGGAGACAAGAGACCCAGTACTTC. This translates into CASSQVWRQETQYF.

This clonotype was counted between two and nine times. This chain uses TRBV24-1 with TRBJ1-4; 10 bases line up with TRBD1. V dropped 3 bases and J dropped 1; count of bases not matched to a gene: 4. This CDR3 region has 17 residues. Germline lookup yields CDR1 KGHDR and CDR2 SFDVKD. In DNA, the CDR3 is TGTGCCACCAGTGATCCGGGACAGGGGAAAACTAATGAAAAACTGTTTTTT. Its translation: CATSDPGQGKTNEKLFF.

The sample holds many counts of this clonotype. CDR3: CASRRLAGGSRGETQYF. CDR3 nucleotides: TGTGCCAGCAGGAGACTAGCGGGAGGCTCAAGGGGAGAGACCCAGTACTTC. The rearrangement links TRBV2 to TRBJ2-5; 13 bases agree with TRBD2. The CDR3 sequence is 17 residues long. V lost 6 bases, J lost 4 bases, and 11 bases stayed unmatched. Germline values: CDR1 SNHLY, CDR2 FYNNEI. Variable domain in full (rest from reference TRBV2 and TRBJ2-5): EPEVTQTPSHQVTQMGQEVILRCVPISNHLYFYWYRQILGQKVEFLVSFYNNEISEKSEIFDDQFSVERPDGSNFTLKIRSTKLEDSAMYFCASRRLAGGSRGETQYFGPGTRLLVL.

J is TRBJ2-7 and V is TRBV20-1, with D tentatively TRBD1 or TRBD2 (5 bases each). V was clipped by 6 bases and J by 3 bases, with 15 bases between them. The CDR3 length is 13 residues. CDR1 is DFQATT, CDR2 SNEGSKA, per germline (reference sequence). CDR3 in DNA: TGCAGTGCGGGCCGGGACGGCCTCTACGAGCAGTACTTC. This gives the protein CSAGRDGLYEQYF.

The chain employs TRBV9 and TRBJ1-1, with no clear D. This CDR3 has 14 amino acids. The germline V gene has CDR1 SGDLS and CDR2 YYNGEE. V lost 10 bases, J lost 3 bases, and 19 bases lay in between. CDR3 protein: CASSKVGLDTEAFF. In DNA form, the CDR3 reads TGTGCCTCCTCAAAGGTGGGTCTTGACACTGAAGCTTTCTTT.

V and J are TRBV20-1 and TRBJ1-4, with TRBD1 identical over 9 bases. The CDR3 sequence is 15 residues long. The germline V gene encodes CDR1 DFQATT and CDR2 SNEGSKA (reference sequence). V gave up 6 bases and J gave up 0 bases; unmatched junction bases: 5. The CDR3 loop is CSAGTGPATNEKLFF. CDR3 in DNA: TGCAGTGCCGGGACAGGGCCCGCAACTAATGAAAAACTGTTTTTT.

This clonotype was picked up a small number of times. The chain combines TRBV13 with TRBJ2-7; perhaps TRBD2 as D (5 bases). There are 14 residues in the CDR3. With 4 bases removed from V and 0 bases from J, the gap between germline ends came to 10 bases. Germline V gene sequence: CDR1 PRHDT, CDR2 FYEKMQ (reference sequence). This chain's CDR3 is CASSSGLISYEQYF. The CDR3 region has the DNA TGTGCCAGCAGCTCCGGACTTATCTCCTACGAGCAGTACTTC.

The V gene is TRBV29-1, the J gene TRBJ2-5; D is ambiguous. The CDR3 totals 13 residues. Germline CDR1 and CDR2: SQVTM and ANQGSEA. V dropped 2 bases and J dropped 9 bases, with 16 bases sitting between them. CDR3 sequence (DNA): TGCAGCGTTGAAAGACGGATTAATCAGCCCCAGTACTTC. It translates to CSVERRINQPQYF.

This clonotype was counted only a few times. Compared with germline, one end of the junction differs, possibly owing to a read error. The rearrangement links TRBV7-2 to TRBJ1-2; tentatively, D is TRBD1 (5 bases). The CDR3 is made up of 13 amino acids. Germline V gives CDR1 SGHTA, CDR2 FQGNSA. CDR3 protein: CASSLDSSQRRVF. CDR3 in DNA: TGTGCCAGCAGCTTAGATAGCTCCCAGCGCAGGGTCTTC.

This clonotype has ten or more counts. CDR3 in amino acids: CSVEKDAYEQYF. CDR3 in DNA: TGCAGCGTTGAAAAAGATGCCTACGAGCAGTACTTC. This chain joins TRBV29-1 and TRBJ2-7; D call uncertain. Trimming cost V 2 bases and J 2 bases, with 7 bases left between them. The CDR3 loop spans 12 amino acids. Per germline, CDR1 SQVTM and CDR2 ANQGSEA.

Ten or more counts support this clonotype. This chain uses TRBV12-3 or TRBV12-4 with TRBJ1-1; D perhaps matches TRBD1 (6 bases). CDR3 size: 15 residues. V lost 1 base and J lost 5, with 14 bases in between. CDR3 sequence reads: CASSLDRGARTEAFF. Written as DNA, the CDR3 is TGTGCCAGCAGTTTAGATCGGGGGGCGCGGACTGAAGCTTTCTTT.

This clonotype has a handful of counts. This CDR3 is CASNLGGKGETQYF. In DNA, the CDR3 is TGTGCCAGCAACTTAGGGGGAAAAGGAGAGACCCAGTACTTC. The V gene is TRBV12-3 or TRBV12-4, the J gene TRBJ2-5; D is possibly TRBD1 (6 bases). V dropped 7 bases and J dropped 4 bases, with 16 bases sitting between them. The CDR3 runs to 14 residues.

The chain carries TRBV19 and TRBJ1-2; 9 bases map to TRBD1. Germline CDR1 LNHDA, CDR2 SQIVND (reference sequence). The CDR3 spans 13 residues. Losses at the gene ends were 5 bases for V and 8 bases for J; bases not matched to a gene: 6. The CDR3 bases are TGTGCCAGTAGTTCCCGGGACAGGGACGGCTACACCTTC. It translates to CASSSRDRDGYTF. The full variable domain, completed using reference TRBV19 and TRBJ1-2, is DGGITQSPKYLFRKEGQNVTLSCEQNLNHDAMYWYRQDPGQGLRLIYYSQIVNDFQKGDIAEGYSVSREKKESFPLTVTSAQKNPTAFYLCASSSRDRDGYTFGSGTRLTVV.

This clonotype was seen repeatedly, ten times or more. The chain joins TRBV20-1 to TRBJ2-5; possible D gene TRBD2, 7 bases. CDR1 DFQATT and CDR2 SNEGSKA come from the germline V gene (reference sequence). Deletions cut 6 bases from V and 2 bases from J, with 19 bases between. This CDR3 has 15 residues. The CDR3 spells CSAIRGGRLQETQYF. The CDR3 DNA follows: TGCAGTGCCATAAGGGGGGGAAGACTTCAAGAGACCCAGTACTTC.

This clonotype was seen many times. This sequence joins TRBV7-8 and TRBJ1-2, with D possibly being TRBD1 (6 bases). The CDR3 extends over 14 amino acids. Germline V gene data show CDR1 as SGHVS and CDR2 as FQNEAQ. Trimming took off 5 bases at V and 5 bases at J, with 15 bases between the two ends. The CDR3 DNA follows: TGTGCCAGCAGCCCCCGCCGGACAGAGTATGGCTACACCTTC. Its protein product is CASSPRRTEYGYTF.

This clonotype was counted only a few times. The chain employs TRBV10-3 and TRBJ1-5, with a tentative D call TRBD1 (5 bases). Trimming took 6 bases from V and 5 from J, leaving 11 bases between them. This CDR3 has 13 amino acids. Germline CDR1 ENHRY, CDR2 SYGVKD. CDR3 DNA: TGTGCCATCAGACGGGGGGAGGATCAGCCCCAGCATTTT. It yields the protein CAIRRGEDQPQHF.

On this clonotype: At one end, the junction sequence differs from germline, possibly due to a read error. The rearrangement links TRBV29-1 to TRBJ1-1, with D possibly matching TRBD1 (5 bases). The CDR3 sequence is 13 residues long. CDR1 is SQVTM and CDR2 is ANQGSEA in the germline V gene. The CDR3 here is CAWKTGGTTEAFF. CDR3 nucleotide sequence: TGTGCCTGGAAGACCGGGGGGACGACTGAAGCTTTCTTT.